This T cell receptor (beta chain) was sequenced in a study of CD8+CD57+ T cells in acquired aplastic anemia. Notes on the study in general: Sharing between patients and controls was observed for roughly 29 CD8+ CDR3 sequences.

Both TCR beta VDJ combination and CDR3 sequence profiling were carried out. Genomic DNA was the template for this profiling. MiXCR was run by TCRdb on the reads, yielding one entry per CDR3 protein. The table has roughly 260,000 distinct CDR3 sequences, 47% seen once. As concerns this clonotype: Its target is not known. A read error may explain this, as a much larger clone is one base away.

The authors sequenced patients whose flow cytometry had shown CD8+CD57+ cell expansion. Severe acquired aplastic anemia affected all patients. Receipt of therapy had not occurred in any patient by the time of blood sampling. Germline-derived CDR1 and CDR2 are MNHEY and SMNVEV (reference sequence). This CDR3 has 12 amino acids. This TCR derives from a human donor with aplastic anemia. Sequenced input: sorted CD4+, CD8+, or CD8+CD57+ T cells (not recorded which) from PBMCs. This sequence joins TRBV27 and TRBJ1-6; no clear D gene. For the CDR3, the DNA is TGTGCCGGCAGTTTAGGGTATTCACCCCTCCACTTT. Translated, it gives CAGSLGYSPLHF.